A selection of T cell receptor beta chains follows, all from one sample in a study of shared clonotypes between healthy human individuals. The data were produced by immunoSEQ multiplex PCR, yet TCRdb's version contains in-frame clones alone and is incomplete. The sample yields about 680,000 clones, 92% seen once. Sequencing input: naive CD8+ T cells sorted from blood. All receptors derive from a man aged 25-45 years in good health. Each CDR3 is given with its conserved first and last residue. The D gene is left open where the match is weak. A row's size may be missing; if present it is once, few, many or a size class.

d_call	v_call	clone_size	j_call	cdr3_aa	cdr3_nt
TRBD2	TRBV19	.	TRBJ2-7	CASSTLSGSYSYEQYF	TGTGCCAGTAGTACCCTGAGCGGGAGCTACTCCTACGAGCAGTACTTC
.	TRBV6-5	.	TRBJ2-1	CASSPLSYGYNEQFF	TGTGCCAGCAGCCCCCTTAGCTACGGCTACAATGAGCAGTTCTTC
TRBD1	TRBV5-1	.	TRBJ2-7	CASSAQGAYEQYF	TGCGCCAGCAGCGCTCAGGGGGCCTACGAGCAGTACTTC
TRBD1	TRBV5-1	.	TRBJ2-7	CASKGDFFGQGPPYEQYF	TGCGCCAGCAAGGGGGATTTTTTCGGACAGGGCCCCCCCTACGAGCAGTACTTC
TRBD1	TRBV9	.	TRBJ1-2	CASTSAPDRGNYGYTF	TGTGCCAGCACCTCCGCCCCGGACAGGGGTAACTATGGCTACACCTTC
.	TRBV6-5	.	TRBJ2-1	CASSYGLTNEQFF	TGTGCCAGCAGTTATGGTTTGACAAATGAGCAGTTCTTC
TRBD2	TRBV5-5	.	TRBJ2-3	CASAATSGTDTQYF	TGTGCCAGCGCAGCGACTAGCGGCACAGATACGCAGTATTTT
.	TRBV20-1	.	TRBJ1-2	CSAAYGYTF	TGCAGTGCGGCTTATGGCTACACCTTC
TRBD1	TRBV11-2	.	TRBJ2-7	CASSLPTDRADSYEQYF	TGTGCCAGCAGCTTACCCACAGACAGGGCCGACTCCTACGAGCAGTACTTC
.	TRBV14	.	TRBJ2-3	CASRPIGLTSTDTQYF	TGTGCCAGCAGACCGATAGGATTGACCAGCACAGATACGCAGTATTTT
TRBD2	TRBV18	.	TRBJ2-1	CASSPSGTSGSAYNEQFF	TGTGCCAGCTCACCCTCCGGGACTAGCGGGAGTGCTTACAATGAGCAGTTCTTC
.	TRBV7-6	.	TRBJ2-2	CASSSIGELFF	TGTGCCAGCAGCTCCATAGGAGAGCTGTTTTTT
.	TRBV19	.	TRBJ2-7	CASSISGGGSGEQYF	TGTGCCAGTAGTATATCAGGGGGCGGGAGTGGCGAGCAGTACTTC
TRBD2	TRBV7-9	.	TRBJ2-5	CASSIPVSSGSQGTQYF	TGTGCCAGCAGCATACCCGTCAGTAGCGGGTCACAAGGGACCCAGTACTTC
TRBD2	TRBV11-2	.	TRBJ2-7	CASSLGLADYEQYF	TGTGCCAGCAGCTTGGGACTAGCGGACTACGAGCAGTACTTC
.	TRBV27	.	TRBJ2-4	CASRTGTAKNIQYF	TGTGCCAGCAGGACCGGGACAGCCAAAAACATTCAGTACTTC
.	TRBV27	.	TRBJ2-1	CASSLFRGSSYNEQFF	TGTGCCAGCAGTTTATTCCGGGGCAGCTCCTACAATGAGCAGTTCTTC
.	TRBV6-6	.	TRBJ1-5	CASSYSRTDLNQPQHF	TGTGCCAGCAGTTACTCCCGCACAGATCTCAATCAGCCCCAGCATTTT
.	TRBV15	.	TRBJ1-2	CATSRDLGNYGYTF	TGTGCCACCAGCAGAGATCTGGGGAACTATGGCTACACCTTC
TRBD1	TRBV6-1	.	TRBJ2-4	CASSAPTGGETKNIQYF	TGTGCCAGCAGTGCCCCTACAGGGGGCGAGACCAAAAACATTCAGTACTTC
.	TRBV7-9	.	TRBJ1-4	CASSLVAGLNEKLFF	TGTGCCAGCAGCTTGGTCGCGGGGTTGAATGAAAAACTGTTTTTT
.	TRBV7-9	.	TRBJ1-2	CASSLSSEALYGYTF	TGTGCCAGCAGCTTATCGTCTGAGGCTTTGTATGGCTACACCTTC
.	TRBV5-6	.	TRBJ2-5	CASRQGNQETQYF	TGTGCCAGCAGACAGGGCAACCAAGAGACCCAGTACTTC
TRBD1	TRBV30	.	TRBJ1-1	CAWSPGTGGTNTEAFF	TGTGCCTGGAGTCCCGGGACAGGGGGCACGAACACTGAAGCTTTCTTT
TRBD2	TRBV10-3	.	TRBJ2-7	CAISESRTSHEQYF	TGTGCCATCAGTGAGTCGCGGACTAGTCACGAGCAGTACTTC
.	TRBV27	.	TRBJ2-5	CASSLYRDLKTQYF	TGTGCCAGCAGTTTATACAGGGATTTAAAGACCCAGTACTTC
TRBD1	TRBV18	.	TRBJ1-1	CASSPRDRILNTEAFF	TGTGCCAGCTCACCCCGGGACAGAATTCTGAACACTGAAGCTTTCTTT
.	TRBV4-1	.	TRBJ2-7	CASSQVSPGSYEQYF	TGCGCCAGCAGCCAAGTTTCTCCTGGCTCCTACGAGCAGTACTTC
.	TRBV7-9	.	TRBJ2-5	CASSLFGQSTQETQYF	TGTGCCAGCAGCCTTTTTGGGCAATCGACCCAAGAGACCCAGTACTTC
.	TRBV28	few	TRBJ2-7	CASEAGTYEQYF	TGTGCCAGCGAGGCCGGGACCTACGAGCAGTACTTC
.	TRBV2	.	TRBJ2-7	CASSARRSYEQYF	TGTGCCAGCAGTGCTCGACGGAGCTACGAGCAGTACTTC
TRBD1	TRBV6-1	.	TRBJ1-4	CASSHRGATNEKLFF	TGTGCCAGCAGTCACAGGGGTGCAACTAATGAAAAACTGTTTTTT
.	TRBV4-1	.	TRBJ1-1	CASSQSGTDYTEAFF	TGCGCCAGCAGCCAGTCCGGGACGGACTACACTGAAGCTTTCTTT